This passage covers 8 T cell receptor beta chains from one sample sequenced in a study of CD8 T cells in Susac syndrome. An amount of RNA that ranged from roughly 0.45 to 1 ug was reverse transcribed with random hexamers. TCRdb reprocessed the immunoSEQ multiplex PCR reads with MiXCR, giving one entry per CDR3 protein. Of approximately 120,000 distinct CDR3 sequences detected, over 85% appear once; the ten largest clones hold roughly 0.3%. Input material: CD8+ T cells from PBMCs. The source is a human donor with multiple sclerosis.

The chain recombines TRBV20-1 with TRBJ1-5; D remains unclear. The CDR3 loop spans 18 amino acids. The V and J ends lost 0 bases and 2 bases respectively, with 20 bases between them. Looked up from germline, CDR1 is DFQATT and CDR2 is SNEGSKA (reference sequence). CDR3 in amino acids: CSARDREGRYPRNQPQHF. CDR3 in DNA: TGCAGTGCTAGAGATCGGGAAGGCAGATATCCTCGCAATCAGCCCCAGCATTTT.

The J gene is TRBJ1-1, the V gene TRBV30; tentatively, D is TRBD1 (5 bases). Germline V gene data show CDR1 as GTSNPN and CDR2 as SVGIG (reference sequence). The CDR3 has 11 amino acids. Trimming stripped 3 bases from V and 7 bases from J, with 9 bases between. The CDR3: CAWRAQVEAFF. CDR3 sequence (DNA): TGTGCCTGGAGAGCACAGGTTGAAGCTTTCTTT.

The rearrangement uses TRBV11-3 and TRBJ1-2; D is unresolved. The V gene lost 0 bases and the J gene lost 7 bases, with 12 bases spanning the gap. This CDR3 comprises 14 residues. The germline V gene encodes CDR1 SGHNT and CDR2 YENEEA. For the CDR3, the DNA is TGTGCCAGCAGCTTAGATTATTCCGGGTCTGGCTACACCTTC. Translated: CASSLDYSGSGYTF.

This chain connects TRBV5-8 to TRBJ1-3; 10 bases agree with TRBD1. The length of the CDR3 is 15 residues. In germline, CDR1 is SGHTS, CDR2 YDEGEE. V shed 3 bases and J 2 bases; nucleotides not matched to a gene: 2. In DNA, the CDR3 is TGTGCCAGCAGCTCAGGGACAGGGGCTGGAAACACCATATATTTT. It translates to CASSSGTGAGNTIYF.

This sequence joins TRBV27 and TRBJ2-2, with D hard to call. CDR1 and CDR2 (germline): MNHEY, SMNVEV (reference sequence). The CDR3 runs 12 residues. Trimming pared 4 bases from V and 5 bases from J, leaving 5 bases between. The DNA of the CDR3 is TGTGCCAGCAGTTGGGGTACCGGGGAGCTGTTTTTT. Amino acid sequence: CASSWGTGELFF.

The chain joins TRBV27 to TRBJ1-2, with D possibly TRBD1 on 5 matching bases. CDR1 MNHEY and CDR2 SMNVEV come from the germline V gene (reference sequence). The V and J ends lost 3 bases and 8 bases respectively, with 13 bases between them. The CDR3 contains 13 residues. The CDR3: CASSFGGAQGYTF. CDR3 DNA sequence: TGTGCCAGCAGTTTCGGAGGGGCGCAGGGCTACACCTTC.

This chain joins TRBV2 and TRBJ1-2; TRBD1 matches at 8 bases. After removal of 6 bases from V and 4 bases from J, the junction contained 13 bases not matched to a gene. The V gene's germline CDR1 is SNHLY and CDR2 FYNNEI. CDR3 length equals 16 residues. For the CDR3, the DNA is TGTGCCAGCAGAGGTCACACAGGGGGAGAAGTCTATGGCTACACCTTC. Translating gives CASRGHTGGEVYGYTF. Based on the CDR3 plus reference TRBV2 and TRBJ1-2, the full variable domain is EPEVTQTPSHQVTQMGQEVILRCVPISNHLYFYWYRQILGQKVEFLVSFYNNEISEKSEIFDDQFSVERPDGSNFTLKIRSTKLEDSAMYFCASRGHTGGEVYGYTFGSGTRLTVV.

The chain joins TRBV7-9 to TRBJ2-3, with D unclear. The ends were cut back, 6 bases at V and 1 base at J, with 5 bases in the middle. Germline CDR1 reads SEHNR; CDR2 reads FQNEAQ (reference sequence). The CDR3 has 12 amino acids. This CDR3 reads CASSAGTDTQYF. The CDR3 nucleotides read TGTGCCAGCAGTGCAGGCACAGATACGCAGTATTTT.